Listed below are T cell receptor beta chains from one sample, sequenced in a study of control samples from healthy donors and cancer patients. Here immunoSEQ multiplex PCR was the method, and the copy in TCRdb shows in-frame clones only, minus some. The sample contains some 150,000 clones, roughly 94% of which appear only once. Sequenced material: blood. The receptors derive from a man in his forties in good health. Both conserved end residues are part of each CDR3. Fields, in order: D gene, J gene, V gene, clone size, CDR3 protein, CDR3 DNA. D genes are given only for firm matches. Size values are once, few and many counts, or a class for expanded clones, and some rows have none.

TRBD1 | TRBJ1-2 | TRBV5-4 | . | CASSPGQGKPYGYTF | TGTGCCAGCAGCCCCGGACAGGGGAAACCCTATGGCTACACCTTC
. | TRBJ2-7 | TRBV12-3/TRBV12-4 | . | CASSSGFPYEQYF | TGTGCCAGCAGTTCAGGGTTCCCTTACGAGCAGTACTTC
TRBD2 | TRBJ2-5 | TRBV9 | . | CASSITSGETQYF | TGTGCCAGCAGCATCACTAGCGGAGAGACCCAGTACTTC
TRBD1 | TRBJ1-2 | TRBV7-2 | . | CASSPGQGLSYGYTF | TGTGCCAGCAGCCCCGGACAGGGCCTCAGCTATGGCTACACCTTC
. | TRBJ1-5 | TRBV2 | . | CASSDGNQPQHF | TGTGCCAGCAGTGACGGCAATCAGCCCCAGCATTTT
. | TRBJ2-1 | TRBV10-3 | . | CAISERLAGSDEQFF | TGTGCCATCAGTGAGCGGCTAGCTGGGAGCGATGAGCAGTTCTTC
. | TRBJ2-1 | TRBV24-1 | . | CATSDLRQGPYNEQFF | TGTGCCACCAGTGATTTAAGGCAGGGCCCCTACAATGAGCAGTTCTTC
. | TRBJ1-3 | TRBV24-1 | . | CATSDSLTSGNTIYF | TGTGCCACCAGTGACTCACTGACCTCTGGAAACACCATATATTTT
TRBD1 | TRBJ1-2 | TRBV7-6 | . | CASSFSGTGHHGYTF | TGTGCCAGCAGCTTTTCCGGGACAGGGCATCATGGCTACACCTTC
TRBD1 | TRBJ1-5 | TRBV6-5 | . | CASRDRHYSNQPQHF | TGTGCCAGCCGGGACAGGCACTATAGCAATCAGCCCCAGCATTTT
TRBD1 | TRBJ2-1 | TRBV6-5 | . | CASSRRDRGYNEQFF | TGTGCCAGCAGTCGCCGGGACAGGGGTTACAATGAGCAGTTCTTC
. | TRBJ1-3 | TRBV19 | . | CASTDSEGAGNTIYF | TGTGCCAGTACCGACTCCGAGGGGGCTGGAAACACCATATATTTT
. | TRBJ2-2 | TRBV12-5 | once | CASGRGSGELFF | TGTGCTAGTGGTAGGGGTTCCGGGGAGCTGTTTTTT
. | TRBJ1-4 | TRBV5-6 | . | CASSSTAPYEKLFF | TGTGCCAGCAGCTCGACCGCTCCTTATGAAAAACTGTTTTTT